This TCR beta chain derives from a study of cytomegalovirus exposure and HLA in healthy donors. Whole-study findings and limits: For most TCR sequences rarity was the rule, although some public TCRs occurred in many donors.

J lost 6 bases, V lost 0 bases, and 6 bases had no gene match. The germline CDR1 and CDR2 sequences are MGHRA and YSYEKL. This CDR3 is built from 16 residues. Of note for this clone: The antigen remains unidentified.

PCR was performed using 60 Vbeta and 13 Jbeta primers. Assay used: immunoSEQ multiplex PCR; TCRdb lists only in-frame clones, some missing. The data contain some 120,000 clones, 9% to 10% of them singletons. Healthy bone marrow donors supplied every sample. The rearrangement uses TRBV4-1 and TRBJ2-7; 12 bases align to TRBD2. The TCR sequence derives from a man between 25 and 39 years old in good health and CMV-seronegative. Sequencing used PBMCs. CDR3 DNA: TGCGCCAGCAGCCAAGATGGGACTAGCGGGTTTGGCGAGCAGTACTTC. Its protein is CASSQDGTSGFGEQYF.